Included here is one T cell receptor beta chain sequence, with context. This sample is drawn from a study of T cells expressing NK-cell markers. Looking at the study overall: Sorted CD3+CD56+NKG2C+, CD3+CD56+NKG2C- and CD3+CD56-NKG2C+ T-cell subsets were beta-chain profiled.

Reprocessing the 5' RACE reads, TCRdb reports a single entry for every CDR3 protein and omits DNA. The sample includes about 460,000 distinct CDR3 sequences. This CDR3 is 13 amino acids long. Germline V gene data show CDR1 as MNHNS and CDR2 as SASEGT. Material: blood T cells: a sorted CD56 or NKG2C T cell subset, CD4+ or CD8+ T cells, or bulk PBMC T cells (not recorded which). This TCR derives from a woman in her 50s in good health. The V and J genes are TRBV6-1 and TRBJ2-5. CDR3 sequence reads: CASSGQMGETQYF.